The T cell receptor (beta chain) described here comes from a study of T cells after posttransplantation cyclophosphamide. Produced via immunoSEQ multiplex PCR; TCRdb's table is partial and in-frame only. This repertoire lists about 10,000 clones without singletons; approximately 4% sits in the top ten. This clone has a count of ten or more. Antigen specificity is unknown. Treatment was busulfan-fludarabine conditioning, a marrow graft, and cyclophosphamide on days +3 and +4. General study points: Later post-transplant blood repertoires were often dominated by donor CD8+ memory clones. Skin or GI-infiltrating T cells shared few TRB sequences with blood. Recipient CMV seropositivity and CMV reactivation strongly tracked TRB clonality.

The CDR3 is 16 residues long. Trimming stripped 0 bases from V and 2 bases from J, with 12 bases between. Germline CDR1 and CDR2: LGHNA and YNFKEQ. The chain has TRBV4-2 and TRBJ2-3; maybe TRBD2 (5 bases). This TCR was recovered from a male patient aged 50 to 60 who received an allogeneic stem cell transplant from a related donor and was CMV-positive. Some T cells may originate from the graft donor. The sample was PBMCs, taken 350 to 370 days after allogeneic stem cell transplant with posttransplant cyclophosphamide. Here the CDR3 reads CASSQEPAGSTDTQYF. The DNA for the CDR3 is TGTGCCAGCAGCCAAGAGCCGGCGGGTTCCACAGATACGCAGTATTTT.